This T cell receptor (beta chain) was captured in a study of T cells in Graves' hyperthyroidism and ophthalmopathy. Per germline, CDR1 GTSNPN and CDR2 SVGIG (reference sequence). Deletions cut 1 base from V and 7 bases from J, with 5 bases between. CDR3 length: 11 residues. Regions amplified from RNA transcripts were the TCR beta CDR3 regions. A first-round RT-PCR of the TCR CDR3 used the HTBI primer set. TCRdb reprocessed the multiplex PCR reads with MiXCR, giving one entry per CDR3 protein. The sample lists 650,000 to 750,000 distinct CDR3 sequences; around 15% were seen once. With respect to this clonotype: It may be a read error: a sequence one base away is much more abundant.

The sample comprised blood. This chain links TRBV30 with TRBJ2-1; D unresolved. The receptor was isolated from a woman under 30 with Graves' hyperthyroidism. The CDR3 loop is CAWSARNEQFF. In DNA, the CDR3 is TGTGCCTGGAGTGCGCGAAATGAGCAGTTCTTC.